What follows are 10 T cell receptor beta chains derived from one specimen sequenced in a study of patients and donors after allogeneic stem cell transplantation. One entry per CDR3 protein results from TCRdb running MiXCR on the RT-PCR reads. Of hundreds of thousands of distinct CDR3 sequences listed, approximately 16% are singletons. The material sequenced was blood, either unsorted or a sorted T cell fraction (not recorded which). The receptors shown here come from a human donor who was either an allogeneic HSCT recipient or a stem cell or donor lymphocyte infusion donor (not recorded which). It is not recorded whose cells these are; they may come from a transplant donor.

This clonotype has just a few counts. The genes are TRBV14 and TRBJ2-4; 7 positions match TRBD1. J was trimmed by 0 bases and V by 4 bases; bases with no gene match: 3. The CDR3 covers 15 residues. CDR1 SGHDN and CDR2 FVKESK come from the germline V gene. CDR3 nucleotide sequence: TGTGCCAGCAGCCCAGGGGGTTTAGCCAAAAACATTCAGTACTTC. This translates into CASSPGGLAKNIQYF.

This clonotype turned up a few times. This sequence joins TRBV20-1 and TRBJ2-5; 10 nucleotides agree with TRBD1. Unmatched junction bases numbered 3, after V lost 3 bases and J lost 5 bases. The CDR3 has 13 residues. CDR1 is DFQATT, CDR2 SNEGSKA, per germline (reference sequence). The chain's CDR3 is CSARDRGRETQYF. CDR3 in DNA: TGCAGTGCTAGGGACAGGGGGAGGGAGACCCAGTACTTC.

The chain employs TRBV15 and TRBJ2-2; a weak D match, TRBD2 (6 bases). The length of the CDR3 is 18 residues. V was shortened by 2 bases and J by 1 base, with 17 bases between the two germline ends. CDR1 LNHNV and CDR2 YYDKDF come from the germline V gene (reference sequence). CDR3 loop: CATSRPAADYMNTGELFF. The CDR3 DNA follows: TGTGCCACCAGCAGACCCGCGGCGGACTACATGAACACCGGGGAGCTGTTTTTT.

This clonotype was seen many times. V gene TRBV4-1 combines with J gene TRBJ2-4; TRBD2 matches 9 bases. The J segment lost 5 bases and the V segment lost 3 bases, leaving 5 bases of the junction unmatched. Germline lookup yields CDR1 MGHRA and CDR2 YSYEKL. The length of the CDR3 is 15 residues. CDR3 in amino acids: CASSHVSGGQNIQYF. As DNA, the CDR3 is TGCGCCAGCAGCCATGTTAGCGGGGGACAAAACATTCAGTACTTC.

This clonotype has just a few counts. The V gene is TRBV12-3 or TRBV12-4, the J gene TRBJ1-1; TRBD1 might be the D (5 bases). This CDR3 has 15 residues. Trimming pared 2 bases from V and 6 bases from J, leaving 16 bases between. The chain's CDR3 is CASSLKGKGIAEAFF. DNA for the CDR3: TGTGCCAGCAGTTTAAAAGGAAAGGGGATCGCTGAAGCTTTCTTT.

The V call is TRBV4-3, the J call TRBJ2-7; D possibly matches TRBD1 or TRBD2 (6 bases each). This CDR3 contains 16 residues. The germline V gene has CDR1 LGHNA and CDR2 YSLEER. V lost 0 bases and J lost 5, with 17 bases in between. DNA for the CDR3: TGCGCCAGCAGCCAAGATATGGGGGGCTTTGTAAACGAGCAGTACTTC. Amino acid sequence: CASSQDMGGFVNEQYF.

This clonotype has ten or more counts. Here the CDR3 reads CASSATWHSYEQYF. As DNA, the CDR3 is TGCGCCAGCAGTGCCACGTGGCACTCCTACGAGCAGTACTTC. The V and J genes are TRBV4-1 and TRBJ2-7, with unresolved D. The germline V gene has CDR1 MGHRA and CDR2 YSYEKL. Trimming left V 6 bases short and J 0 bases short, with 12 bases between. This CDR3 has 14 residues.

The chain uses TRBV25-1 and TRBJ2-5; D possibly uses TRBD1 or TRBD2 (5 bases each). The germline V and J ends were trimmed by 3 bases and 2 bases, with 13 bases remaining between them. This CDR3 has 15 residues. Germline CDR1 and CDR2: MGHDK and SYGVNS. CDR3 residues: CASSEPGTAQETQYF. In nucleotides, the CDR3 is TGTGCCAGCAGTGAGCCCGGGACCGCGCAAGAGACCCAGTACTTC.

The CDR3 spells CSVVYGRQFF. DNA of the CDR3: TGCAGCGTTGTGTATGGGAGGCAGTTCTTC. The chain joins TRBV29-1 to TRBJ2-1, with a tentative D call TRBD2 (5 bases). Germline CDR1 reads SQVTM; CDR2 reads ANQGSEA. With 4 bases removed from V and 12 bases from J, the gap between germline ends came to 10 bases. This CDR3 has 10 amino acids.

The chain joins TRBV27 to TRBJ1-2; D unclear. The germline V gene encodes CDR1 MNHEY and CDR2 SMNVEV (reference sequence). Trimming took off 5 bases at V and 6 bases at J, with 13 bases between the two ends. The length of the CDR3 is 13 residues. This CDR3 reads CASSQESRDGYTF. The CDR3 DNA is TGTGCCAGCAGTCAAGAAAGTAGGGATGGCTACACCTTC.